A selection of T cell receptor beta chains follows, all from one sample in a study of blood T cell repertoires in COVID-19. Generated by immunoSEQ multiplex PCR, the TCRdb table keeps only in-frame clones and is missing some. Of over 150,000 clones listed, roughly 87% are singletons. The sequenced sample consisted of peripheral blood. These receptors were collected from a woman in her sixties or seventies with COVID-19, enrolled during active disease. Both conserved end residues are part of each CDR3. The order of the fields is J gene, V gene, D gene, clone size, CDR3 protein, CDR3 DNA. The D gene is left open where the match is weak. Clone size is stated in some rows and not others, as once, few, many or a class when expanded.

TRBJ1-5	TRBV6-2/TRBV6-3	TRBD1	once	CASSYGQGRNQPQHF	TGTGCCAGCAGTTATGGACAGGGCCGCAATCAGCCCCAGCATTTT
TRBJ1-5	TRBV2	TRBD1	few	CASSGQGYQPQHF	TGTGCCAGCAGTGGACAGGGCTACCAGCCCCAGCATTTT
TRBJ1-4	TRBV5-1	.	.	CASSLNPVTEKLFF	TGCGCCAGCAGCTTAAATCCAGTAACTGAAAAACTGTTTTTT
TRBJ1-5	TRBV19	.	once	CAASGQPQHF	TGTGCCGCCTCAGGACAGCCCCAGCATTTT
TRBJ1-3	TRBV28	.	many	CASRQPLGNTIYF	TGTGCCAGCAGACAGCCTTTAGGAAACACCATATATTTT
TRBJ1-1	TRBV3-1/TRBV3-2	TRBD1	.	CASSQFTGVGYTEAFF	TGTGCCAGCAGCCAATTCACAGGGGTCGGGTACACTGAAGCTTTCTTT
TRBJ2-1	TRBV20-1	.	.	CSASGRVLGNNEQFF	TGCAGTGCTAGTGGCAGGGTATTGGGGAACAATGAGCAGTTCTTC
TRBJ2-7	TRBV2	TRBD1	once	CASNEDRDAYEQYF	TGTGCCAGCAATGAGGACAGGGACGCCTACGAGCAGTACTTC
TRBJ2-3	TRBV19	.	.	CASSWDFGGDTQYF	TGTGCCAGTAGCTGGGACTTCGGGGGAGATACGCAGTATTTT
TRBJ1-2	TRBV10-3	TRBD1	.	CAIRAGQVGESYTF	TGTGCCATCAGGGCGGGACAGGTGGGGGAGAGCTACACCTTC
TRBJ2-7	TRBV28	TRBD1	.	CASSSGTGVSKQYF	TGTGCCAGCAGCTCCGGGACAGGGGTCTCAAAGCAGTACTTC
TRBJ1-2	TRBV7-2	.	.	CASSLEQALGGYTF	TGTGCCAGCAGCTTAGAACAGGCCCTAGGGGGCTACACCTTC
TRBJ1-4	TRBV2	.	.	CASHWQAGEKLFF	TGTGCCAGCCACTGGCAGGCGGGAGAAAAACTGTTTTTT
TRBJ2-3	TRBV5-6	TRBD2	.	CATRRDSGRNTDTQYF	TGTGCCACCCGACGGGATAGCGGGAGGAACACAGATACGCAGTATTTT
TRBJ1-3	TRBV5-1	TRBD1	.	CASSAGTAGNTIYF	TGCGCCAGCAGCGCAGGGACAGCCGGAAACACCATATATTTT
TRBJ2-3	TRBV2	TRBD2	few	CASSLGLAGGSDTQYF	TGTGCCAGCAGCCTGGGGCTAGCGGGAGGTTCAGATACGCAGTATTTT
TRBJ1-5	TRBV15	TRBD1	.	CATSRDGQGDQPQHF	TGTGCCACCAGCAGAGATGGACAGGGTGATCAGCCCCAGCATTTT
TRBJ1-1	TRBV27	.	.	CASSASGGTEAFF	TGTGCCAGCAGCGCCAGCGGGGGCACTGAAGCTTTCTTT
TRBJ2-7	TRBV6-6	TRBD1	.	CASSQDRGYSYEQYF	TGTGCCAGCAGCCAGGACAGGGGCTACTCCTACGAGCAGTACTTC
TRBJ2-3	TRBV7-2	TRBD2	.	CASSPSGLTDTQYF	TGTGCCAGCAGCCCTAGCGGTCTCACAGATACGCAGTATTTT
TRBJ2-4	TRBV5-1	TRBD1	once	CASSPGQGVGNIQYF	TGCGCCAGCAGCCCGGGGCAGGGGGTGGGAAACATTCAGTACTTC
TRBJ2-1	TRBV2	.	.	CASHRGGYNEQFF	TGTGCCAGCCACAGGGGAGGATACAATGAGCAGTTCTTC
TRBJ2-2	TRBV6-1	.	.	CASSESRTPSGELFF	TGTGCCAGCAGTGAATCTCGTACACCTTCCGGGGAGCTGTTTTTT
TRBJ2-6	TRBV18	.	.	CASSPQGLSSGANVLTF	TGTGCCAGCTCACCACAGGGACTCAGCTCTGGGGCCAACGTCCTGACTTTC
TRBJ2-7	TRBV28	.	.	CASSYDSLYEQYF	TGTGCCAGCTCTTACGACAGTTTATACGAGCAGTACTTC
TRBJ1-1	TRBV2	TRBD1	.	CASKQPGQGLGTEAFF	TGTGCCAGCAAACAACCGGGACAGGGGCTGGGGACTGAAGCTTTCTTT
TRBJ2-1	TRBV5-1	TRBD2	.	CASSLDGGRTNEQFF	TGCGCCAGCAGCTTGGATGGCGGGAGGACAAATGAGCAGTTCTTC
TRBJ2-5	TRBV18	.	.	CASSPGTPQETQYF	TGTGCCAGCTCCCCCGGGACACCTCAAGAGACCCAGTACTTC
TRBJ2-1	TRBV19	.	.	CASSLGLNYNEQFF	TGTGCCAGTAGTTTGGGACTTAATTACAATGAGCAGTTCTTC
TRBJ2-3	TRBV20-1	TRBD1	.	CSASKRQGEPDTQYF	TGCAGTGCTAGTAAGCGTCAGGGGGAACCAGATACGCAGTATTTT
TRBJ1-2	TRBV30	.	.	CAWSVTGAGAGYGYTF	TGTGCCTGGAGTGTTACCGGGGCGGGGGCAGGCTATGGCTACACCTTC
TRBJ2-3	TRBV9	.	.	CASSVDLLLSTDTQYF	TGTGCCAGCAGCGTAGACTTGCTATTAAGCACAGATACGCAGTATTTT
TRBJ2-7	TRBV5-1	TRBD1	once	CASSWGQDVYEQYF	TGCGCCAGCAGCTGGGGACAGGACGTCTACGAGCAGTACTTC
TRBJ1-1	TRBV6-5	.	.	CASNLGRVGSTEAFF	TGTGCCAGCAATCTGGGGAGGGTCGGTAGTACTGAAGCTTTCTTT
TRBJ1-1	TRBV29-1	.	.	CSVGGGRLNTEAFF	TGCAGCGTTGGGGGGGGACGGCTGAACACTGAAGCTTTCTTT
TRBJ1-2	TRBV5-1	TRBD1	.	CASSLATGADGYTF	TGCGCCAGCAGCTTGGCGACAGGGGCCGATGGCTACACCTTC
TRBJ2-7	TRBV7-9	.	.	CASSSDRFYEQYF	TGTGCCAGCAGCTCGGACAGATTTTACGAGCAGTACTTC
TRBJ1-1	TRBV19	TRBD1	.	CASSNRDRGRMNTEAFF	TGTGCCAGTAGTAACCGGGACAGGGGGCGCATGAACACTGAAGCTTTCTTT
TRBJ1-1	TRBV19	TRBD1	.	CASSLEGTGRTEAFF	TGTGCCAGTAGCCTTGAAGGGACAGGGAGGACTGAAGCTTTCTTT
TRBJ1-4	TRBV5-6	.	.	CTSSLGRSTNEKLFF	TGTACCAGCAGCTTGGGGCGGTCAACTAATGAAAAACTGTTTTTT